The sequence of this T cell receptor beta chain was determined in a study of blood T cell repertoires in COVID-19. Study at large: Whether acute or convalescent, the COVID-19 samples came from the United States, Italy and Spain. PBMCs, B-cell-depleted T cells, or T cells provided the cDNA or gDNA that made up the material.

This clone was seen a handful of times. Original data processing: Researchers report that nucleated cell counts were estimated from reference gene primer amplification. Here immunoSEQ multiplex PCR was the method, and the copy in TCRdb shows in-frame clones only, minus some. That table furnishes V, J and clone size, whereas the DNA furnished D and trimming. The sample shows more than 250,000 clones, around 80% of them seen only once. CDR1 is MDHEN, CDR2 SYDVKM, per germline. V lost 3 bases, J lost 8 bases, and 4 bases lay in between. The CDR3 covers 11 residues. This TCR derives from a woman aged 45-60 years with acute or convalescent COVID-19. The chain combines TRBV28 with TRBJ1-4; D gene uncertain. Specimen: peripheral blood. The CDR3 nucleotides read TGTGCCAGCAGTTTTGAGGAAAAACTGTTTTTT. Amino acid sequence: CASSFEEKLFF.